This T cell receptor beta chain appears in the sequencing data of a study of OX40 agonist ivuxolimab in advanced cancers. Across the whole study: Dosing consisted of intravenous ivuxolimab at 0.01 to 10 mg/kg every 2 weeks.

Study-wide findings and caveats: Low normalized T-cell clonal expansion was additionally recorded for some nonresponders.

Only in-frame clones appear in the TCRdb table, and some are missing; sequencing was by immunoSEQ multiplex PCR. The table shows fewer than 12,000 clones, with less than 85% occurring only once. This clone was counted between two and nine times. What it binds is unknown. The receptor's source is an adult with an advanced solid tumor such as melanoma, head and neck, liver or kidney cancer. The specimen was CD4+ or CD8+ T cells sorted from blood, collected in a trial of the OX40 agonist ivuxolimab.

CDR3 protein: CASSSTGRFAPSNYGYTF. CDR3 sequence (DNA): TGTGCCAGCAGCTCCACGGGACGCTTTGCCCCCTCTAACTATGGCTACACCTTC. The genes are TRBV9 and TRBJ1-2, with a tentative D call TRBD1 (5 bases). V was pared by 4 bases and J by 0 bases, with 22 bases between. CDR3 length: 18 residues. Germline CDR1 and CDR2: SGDLS and YYNGEE.